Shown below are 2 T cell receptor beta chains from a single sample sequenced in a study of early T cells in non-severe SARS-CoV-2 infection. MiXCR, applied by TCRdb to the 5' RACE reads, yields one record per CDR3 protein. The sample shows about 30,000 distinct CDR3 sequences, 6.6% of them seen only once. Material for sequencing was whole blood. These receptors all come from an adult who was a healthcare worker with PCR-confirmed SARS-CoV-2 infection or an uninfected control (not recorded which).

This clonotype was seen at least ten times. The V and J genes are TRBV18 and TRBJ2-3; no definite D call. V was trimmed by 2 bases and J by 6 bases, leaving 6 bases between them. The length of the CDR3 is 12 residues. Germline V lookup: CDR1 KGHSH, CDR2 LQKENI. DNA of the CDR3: TGTGCCAGCTCACCAAAAGGGGATACGCAGTATTTT. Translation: CASSPKGDTQYF.

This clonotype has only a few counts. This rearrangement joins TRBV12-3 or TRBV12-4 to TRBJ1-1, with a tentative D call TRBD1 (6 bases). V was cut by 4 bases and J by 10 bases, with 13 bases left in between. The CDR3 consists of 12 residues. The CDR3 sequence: CASSSSGGRAFF. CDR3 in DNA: TGTGCCAGCAGTTCCTCGGGGGGGCGAGCTTTCTTT.